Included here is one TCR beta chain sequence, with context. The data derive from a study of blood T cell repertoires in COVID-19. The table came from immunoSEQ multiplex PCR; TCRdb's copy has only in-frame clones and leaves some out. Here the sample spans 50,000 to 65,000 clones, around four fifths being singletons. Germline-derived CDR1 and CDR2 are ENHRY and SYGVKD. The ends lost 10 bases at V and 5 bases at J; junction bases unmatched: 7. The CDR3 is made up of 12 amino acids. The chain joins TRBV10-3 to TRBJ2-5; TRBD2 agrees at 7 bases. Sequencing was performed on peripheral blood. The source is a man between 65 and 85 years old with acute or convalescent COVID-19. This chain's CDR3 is CANSPGGETQYF. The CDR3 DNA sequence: TGTGCCAATTCACCCGGGGGGGAGACCCAGTACTTC.